The T cell receptor (beta chain) described here comes from a study of cytomegalovirus exposure and HLA in healthy donors listed by TCRdb under 2017. At the level of the whole study: In an earlier analysis of several hundred of the donors, around 300 Gb of sequence data and 90 million to 120 million unique TCR beta sequences from 150 million to 200 million T cells were reported. Roughly 300 gigabases of sequencing data and tens of millions of unique TCR sequences were included in an early release covering 550 to 650 HLA-typed donors. The genetic ancestry cluster associated with self-reported Caucasian donors included about 81% of the approximately 400 genotyped donors. The study aimed to test whether signatures of past pathogen exposure could be identified by cataloging public T cell receptors. The study used immunosequencing to profile the T cell repertoires of 600 to 850 subjects and linked those repertoires to cytomegalovirus serostatus. Besides the first cohort of 550 to 750 subjects, a separate validation cohort made up of over 95 different subjects was used. To predict cytomegalovirus infection status, the study combined high-throughput TCR immunosequencing, statistical association of individual TCRs with disease status, and machine learning. In a later analysis, previously published TCR beta repertoires from several hundred donors were re-analyzed and high-resolution HLA genotyping was added so that TCR occurrence patterns could be studied. The later analysis used no new phenotypic data to find candidate immune exposures, relying instead on TCR beta sequences and their occurrence across donors. In an earlier analysis of a few hundred of the donors, high-throughput TCR beta sequencing was used to judge whether each TCR beta V gene segment behaved as functional or pseudogenic. Donor age, sex, ethnicity and CMV serostatus were compiled together with the repertoire data. A later genetic analysis took genome-wide SNP genotypes for about 65% of the 666 donors and used that subset as a discovery cohort. Every repertoire in the discovery cohort had been generated on one and the same sequencing platform. HLA typing included class I and class II loci at four-digit resolution. Typing coverage varied by locus: 629-630 donors for A, B, C, DRB1 and DQB1; roughly 520 for DQA1; nearly 610 for DPA1; some 470 for DPB1. Because of strong linkage in the cohort, roughly five DR-DQ haplotypes were treated as single units for association and clustering. On average, around 240,000 unique TCR beta nucleotide sequences were sequenced per donor among roughly 430 genotyped donors of the cohort, with about 19% of those sequences being non-productive.

About this clone: Its antigen is still unknown. No per-base quality is available; no much larger clone lies one base away.

Points the paper makes about the study in general: According to a later analysis, parvovirus B19, influenza, CMV and Epstein-Barr virus appeared linked to several top co-occurrence clusters. The only immune exposure information available for the cohort was CMV serostatus. Because HLA typing was unavailable for some donors at each locus, only the typed subset was used in association tests. According to a later genetic analysis, donors in an Asian-associated ancestry cluster had fewer N-insertions in productive TCRs than the roughly 670-donor mean. A group of highly shared sequence variants was considered likely to be a technical artifact of the sequencing pipeline. Broadly in line with IMGT annotations, most TCR beta V segments showed up in productive rearrangements about 87% or about 30% of the time in an earlier analysis of several hundred of the donors. According to a later analysis, TCR association rates differed among HLA loci, with DRB1 alleles showing the most associated TCRs and HLA-C alleles showing the fewest. In vitro tests confirmed that a few of the cytomegalovirus-associated TCR beta chains recognize cytomegalovirus antigens. Most CMV-associated TCR beta chains appeared to be HLA-restricted in a later analysis, and the HLA associations seemed to be driven largely by CMV exposure. Correlated functional status among segregating V segments might reflect linkage disequilibrium, but an unknown experimental factor could not be ruled out. In this cohort, only TCR beta chains were sequenced, and detectable features were limited by the absence of alpha or paired-chain data. In both the original and validation cohorts, the classifier was reported to diagnose cytomegalovirus status with high specificity and sensitivity. Presence/absence analyses assumed roughly uniform sequencing depth across donors, an assumption that may not hold. The earlier analysis of a few hundred of the donors excluded around 17 rarely observed V segments, including chromosome 9 orphons, because counts were too low. A later analysis found that HLA-associated TCR beta chains were more clonally expanded and had lower generation probabilities than equally common non-associated chains. It was suggested by the authors that the approach could potentially be generalized to other disease states and immunological phenotypes. A later analysis associated about 17,000 TCR beta sequences with specific HLA alleles at a false discovery rate of 0.05. A further reported finding was that TCR beta sequences accurately predicted the HLA-A and HLA-B alleles for most subjects in the first cohort. When HLA alleles, especially DR and DQ, strongly co-occurred, TCR associations were difficult to assign to individual alleles. Across donors, most TCR sequences were observed very rarely, whereas some public TCRs were present in many individuals. An association between a missense DCLRE1C variant and V-gene and J-gene trimming of TCR beta chains was found in a later genetic analysis and replicated in an independent cohort. The study gave a list of 150 to 200 TCR beta chains associated with cytomegalovirus.

In total, 600 or so healthy bone marrow donors made up the cohort. At the time of sampling, all cohort members were nominally healthy, though unrecorded immune exposures were likely present. The donor tested CMV seronegative and was one of the 352 seronegative cohort members. Every donor gave a peripheral blood sample, and the peripheral blood mononuclear cells from that sample were used for TCR beta sequencing. Genomic DNA extraction from the blood cell samples was performed with the Qiagen DNeasy Blood Extraction Kit. The method behind the library was the immunoSEQ multiplex PCR assay. For the multiplex PCR, a mixture combining 60 forward primers for TCR Vbeta segments and 13 reverse primers for TCR Jbeta segments was used. The CDR3 region of rearranged TCR beta genes was amplified from genomic DNA by a multiplex PCR assay. The amplified TCR beta libraries were sequenced on the Illumina HiSeq System as 87-base-pair reads. As for how the authors treated the data: Across the roughly 670 repertoires, a later analysis counted about 81 million unique TCR beta chains, approximately 10 million of which were shared by at least two donors. Raw reads were error-corrected and collapsed into unique sequences by a nearest-neighbor algorithm in which closely related sequences were merged to remove PCR and sequencing errors. To assign V, D and J gene segments, CDR3 sequences were aligned to IMGT reference sequences. For a sequence to be retained, a match of at least six nucleotides was required to both a V gene segment and a J gene segment. Rearrangements were called productive when the CDR3 lacked stop codons and stayed in frame with V and J; all others were non-productive. Following IMGT convention, CDR3 was defined as the stretch from the second conserved V-encoded cysteine to the conserved J-encoded phenylalanine. The earlier analysis of 500 to 750 of the donors excluded any sequence lacking an unambiguous match to a single V gene segment. In an earlier analysis of around 590 of the donors, a V segment was called functional when productive rearrangements were above 56.7%, and segregating when the standard deviation between donors exceeded 5%. To diagnose cytomegalovirus status from the catalog of TCR beta chain sequences, a statistical classification framework was built. A later analysis assigned V and J genes by comparing TCR nucleotide sequences with IMGT/GENE-DB human TR gene sequences. A later analysis assigned CDR3 sequences and most-parsimonious VDJ recombination scenarios with the TCRdist pipeline. In a later analysis, each TCR beta chain was defined by its CDR3 amino acid sequence together with its V-gene family, and reads lacking a unique V-gene family were excluded. As a way to deal with suspected cross-contamination and a sequencing artifact, a later analysis dropped 450 to 600 nucleotide sequences that were highly shared and had low generation probability. A later analysis calculated a clonal expansion index for each public chain from normalized within-repertoire ranks of inferred template counts. In a later analysis, generation probabilities were computed using a VDJ recombination model fitted to out-of-frame rearrangements, and the results were checked against IGoR. A later analysis scored TCR-TCR, TCR-HLA and TCR-CMV co-occurrence with hypergeometric tests, applying a repertoire-size bias correction to TCR pairs. False discovery rates were estimated in a later analysis by permuting HLA or CMV assignments 20 times. In a later analysis, co-occurring TCRs were grouped using DBSCAN, with TCRdist sequence similarity added in when clustering inside HLA-allele-positive subsets. Repertoires with fewer than 30,000 or more than 120,000 public chains, plus five repertoires with anomalous nucleotide sharing, were excluded from co-occurrence clustering. TCRdb holds this immuneACCESS table with in-frame rearrangements only. Some clones are missing; in checked studies, unresolved V genes explain under half, and the rest has no known cause. The DNA was the basis for D and trimming; V, J and clone size are from that table. The sample table contains around 180,000 clones; only one count was recorded for less than 75% of them. The ten biggest clones cover about 1.6% of the sample.

The sequenced sample was PBMCs. The receptor comes from a girl aged 10-17 years in good health and CMV-seronegative.

The DNA sequence follows: TGTGCCAGCAGTGAAGCGGCAGGGGCGCTACGGATTGATGGCTACACCTTC. This is translated as CASSEAAGALRIDGYTF. The receptor chain draws on TRBV2 and TRBJ1-2, and possibly TRBD1, on 6 matching bases. Trimming removed 0 bases from V and 6 bases from J, leaving 20 bases between the germline ends. CDR1 and CDR2 were assigned from the germline V gene as SNHLY and FYNNEI. Inclusive of the bounding cysteine and phenylalanine, the CDR3 is 17 residues long. CDR3 DNA is the only sequence kept; it has 51 bases, read in frame from the first base.